This T cell receptor (beta chain) was sequenced for a study of blood T cell repertoires in COVID-19 (dated by TCRdb to the early 2020s). Background for the entire study: Samples from collaborators originated in the United States, Italy and Spain and spanned both the acute and convalescent phases of COVID-19. The material from the prospective study consisted of cDNA or gDNA derived from T cells, B-cell-depleted T cells, or PBMCs. The dataset comprised deeply sampled blood TCRbeta repertoires from subjects exposed to, actively infected with, or recovered from COVID-19. The repertoires were made available in a free public database intended to serve as a resource for research on the immune response to SARS-CoV-2. Samples were obtained from the ongoing ImmuneRACE study (first 160 participants) and from 950 to 1,500 subjects provided by 6 global collaborators. Sample metadata almost always included a de-identified subject ID, COVID-19 status, age in years and sex. Where available, HLA class I and class II types were taken from metadata supplied by the sample provider and were not determined by assay-based typing.

Overall study results and their limits: The quantity of clinical and demographic metadata differed by source and by participant and was supplied without curation.

Notes on this clone: Its target antigen remains unknown. No qualities accompany the bases; no much larger clone lies one base away.

TCRbeta CDR3 regions were amplified from genomic DNA by means of the immunoSEQ Assay, a bias-controlled multiplex PCR. The original methods were these. The number of nucleated cells in each sample was estimated from the amplification of reference gene primers within the assay. To quantify the absolute abundance of each unique TCRbeta CDR3 rearrangement, sequence reads were collapsed and filtered. For each sample, productive Simpson clonality was calculated as the square root of Simpson's diversity index over productive rearrangements. TCRdb carries this immuneACCESS record with in-frame sequences only. Its versions omit some clonotypes, under half of them owing to an unresolved V gene in the studies checked, with the rest unexplained. V and J calls and clone size come straight from that table; D and trimming were deduced from the DNA. The sample table holds fewer than 200,000 clones, of which around 90% were seen once. The ten largest make up approximately 9% of the sample.

Enrolling through a virtual design, the prospective study's participants ranged in age from roughly 18 to 95 years and lived across roughly 24 United States geographic areas. In the prospective study, cohorts were assigned on the basis of participant-reported clinical history obtained from a screening survey and a study questionnaire. Recovered participants in ImmuneRACE Cohort 3 were defined by two consecutive negative NP/OP PCR tests, clearance by a healthcare professional, or resolution of symptoms. In the prospective study, whole blood, serum and a nasopharyngeal or oropharyngeal swab were collected from each participant by mobile phlebotomists. Prospective study participants could optionally give additional blood draws and questionnaires over a roughly 2-month period. Before DNA extraction, blood samples from the prospective study were shipped at room temperature or frozen. Reading from cysteine to phenylalanine, the CDR3 counts 17 amino acids. This entry keeps only the CDR3 DNA: 51 bases, framed from base 1. In the germline V gene, CDR1 corresponds to KGHSH and CDR2 to LQKENI. V is pruned by 3 bases and J by 0 bases, leaving 8 bases of the junction without a gene match.

This receptor chain uses TRBV18 and TRBJ2-7, with 10 bases matching TRBD1. The source material was PBMCs or T cells enriched from blood (not recorded which). The clonotype was recovered from a young woman who had recovered from COVID-19. The DNA reads as follows: TGTGCCAGCTCACCTAATGCCGGGACAGGGGCCTCCTACGAGCAGTACTTC. This yields the protein CASSPNAGTGASYEQYF.